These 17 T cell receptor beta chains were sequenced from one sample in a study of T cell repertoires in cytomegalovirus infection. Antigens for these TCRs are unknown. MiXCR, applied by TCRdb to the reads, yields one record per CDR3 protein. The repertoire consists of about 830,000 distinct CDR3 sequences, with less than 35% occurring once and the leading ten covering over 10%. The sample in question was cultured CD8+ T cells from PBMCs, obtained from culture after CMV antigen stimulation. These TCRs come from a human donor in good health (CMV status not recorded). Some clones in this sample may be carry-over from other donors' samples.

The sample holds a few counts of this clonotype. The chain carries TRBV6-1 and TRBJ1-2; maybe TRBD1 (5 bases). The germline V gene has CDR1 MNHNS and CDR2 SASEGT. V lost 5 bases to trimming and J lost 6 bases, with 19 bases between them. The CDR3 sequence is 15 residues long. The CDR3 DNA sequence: TGTGCCAGCAGTCTCTCGGGGGGTGGGGTTGATGGCTACACCTTC. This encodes CASSLSGGGVDGYTF.

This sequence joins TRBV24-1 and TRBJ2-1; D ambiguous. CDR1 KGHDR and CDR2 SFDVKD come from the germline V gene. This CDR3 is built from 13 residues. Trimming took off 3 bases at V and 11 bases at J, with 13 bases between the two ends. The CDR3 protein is CATSDPPASQQFF. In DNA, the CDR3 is TGTGCCACCAGTGATCCCCCCGCTAGTCAGCAGTTCTTC.

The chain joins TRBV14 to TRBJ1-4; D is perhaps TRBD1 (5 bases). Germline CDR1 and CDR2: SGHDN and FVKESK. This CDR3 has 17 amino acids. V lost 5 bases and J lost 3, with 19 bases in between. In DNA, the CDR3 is TGTGCCAGCAGCTCACACCTGGTCAGGGCGGCTAATGAAAAACTGTTTTTT. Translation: CASSSHLVRAANEKLFF.

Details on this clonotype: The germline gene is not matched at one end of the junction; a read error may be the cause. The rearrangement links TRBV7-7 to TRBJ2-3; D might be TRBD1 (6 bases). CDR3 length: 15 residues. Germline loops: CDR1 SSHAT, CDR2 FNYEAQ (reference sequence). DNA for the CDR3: TGTGCTAGCAGCCCCTTGCAGGGGAGAACAGATACGCAGTATTTT. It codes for CASSPLQGRTDTQYF.

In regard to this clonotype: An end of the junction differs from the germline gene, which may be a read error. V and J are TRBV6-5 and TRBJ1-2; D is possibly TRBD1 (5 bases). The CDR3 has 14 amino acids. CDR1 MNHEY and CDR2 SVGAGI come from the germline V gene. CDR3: CGSSYSQGHYGYTF. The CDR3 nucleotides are TGTGGCAGCAGTTACTCTCAGGGCCACTATGGCTACACCTTC.

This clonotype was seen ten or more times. The CDR3 spells CASNHRGPYNEQFF. DNA for the CDR3: TGTGCCAGCAACCACAGGGGGCCCTACAATGAGCAGTTCTTC. The chain links TRBV7-2 to TRBJ2-1; the match to TRBD1 covers 9 bases. The ends lost 7 bases at V and 2 bases at J; junction bases unmatched: 3. The CDR3 has 14 residues. Germline V lookup: CDR1 SGHTA, CDR2 FQGNSA. Combining the CDR3 with reference TRBV7-2 and TRBJ2-1 gives the whole variable domain GAGVSQSPSNKVTEKGKDVELRCDPISGHTALYWYRQSLGQGLEFLIYFQGNSAPDKSGLPSDRFSAERTGGSVSTLTIQRTQQEDSAVYLCASNHRGPYNEQFFGPGTRLTVL.

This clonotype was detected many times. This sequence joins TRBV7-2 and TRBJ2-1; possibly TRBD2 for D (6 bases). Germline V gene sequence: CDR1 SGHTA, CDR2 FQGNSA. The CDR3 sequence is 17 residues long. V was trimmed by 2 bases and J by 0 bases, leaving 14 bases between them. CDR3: CASSLRMRGPSYNEQFF. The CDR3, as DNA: TGTGCCAGCAGCTTAAGAATGCGGGGCCCCTCCTACAATGAGCAGTTCTTC.

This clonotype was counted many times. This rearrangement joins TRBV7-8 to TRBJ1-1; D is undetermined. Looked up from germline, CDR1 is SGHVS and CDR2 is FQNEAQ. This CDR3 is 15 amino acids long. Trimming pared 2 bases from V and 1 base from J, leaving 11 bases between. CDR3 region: CASSLFLQQNTEAFF. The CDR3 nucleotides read TGTGCCAGCAGCTTATTTTTACAGCAGAACACTGAAGCTTTCTTT.

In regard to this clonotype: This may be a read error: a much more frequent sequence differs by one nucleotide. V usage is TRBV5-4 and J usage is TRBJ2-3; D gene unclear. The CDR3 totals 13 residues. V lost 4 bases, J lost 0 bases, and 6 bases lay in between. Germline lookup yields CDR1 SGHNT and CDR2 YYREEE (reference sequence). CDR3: CASSQSSTDTQYF. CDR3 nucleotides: TGTGCCAGCAGCCAGTCTAGCACAGATACGCAGTATTTT.

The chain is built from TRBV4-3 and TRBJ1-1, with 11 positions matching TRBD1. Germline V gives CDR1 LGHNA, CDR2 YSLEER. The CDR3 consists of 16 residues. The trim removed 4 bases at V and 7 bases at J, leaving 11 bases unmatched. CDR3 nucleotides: TGCGCCAGCAGCCCCGGGAGTCGGACAGGGGGCGGTGAAGCTTTCTTT. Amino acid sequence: CASSPGSRTGGGEAFF.

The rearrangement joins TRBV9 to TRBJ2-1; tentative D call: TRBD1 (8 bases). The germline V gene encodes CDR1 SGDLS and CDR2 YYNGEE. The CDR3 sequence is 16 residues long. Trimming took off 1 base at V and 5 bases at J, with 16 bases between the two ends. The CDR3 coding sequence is TGTGCCAGCAGCGTACCTGGACAGGGAGGGGACAATGAGCAGTTCTTC. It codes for CASSVPGQGGDNEQFF.

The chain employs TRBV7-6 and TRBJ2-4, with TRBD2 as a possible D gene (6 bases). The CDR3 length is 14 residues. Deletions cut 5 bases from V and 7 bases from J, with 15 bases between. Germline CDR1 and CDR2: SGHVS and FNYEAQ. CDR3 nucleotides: TGTGCCAGCAGCCCCCCCTGGGGGGAGAACATTCAGTACTTC. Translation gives CASSPPWGENIQYF.

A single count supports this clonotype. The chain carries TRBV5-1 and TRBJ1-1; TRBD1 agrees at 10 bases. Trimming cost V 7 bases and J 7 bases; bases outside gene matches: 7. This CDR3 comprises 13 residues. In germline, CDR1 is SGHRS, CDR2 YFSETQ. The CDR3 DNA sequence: TGCGCCAGCGGTCCGACAGGGGGCTTTGAAGCTTTCTTT. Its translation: CASGPTGGFEAFF.

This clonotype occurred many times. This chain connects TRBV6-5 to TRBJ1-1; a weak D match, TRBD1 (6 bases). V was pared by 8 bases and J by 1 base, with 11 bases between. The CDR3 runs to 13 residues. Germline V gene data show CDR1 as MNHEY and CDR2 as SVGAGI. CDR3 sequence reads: CASQGGGNTEAFF. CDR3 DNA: TGTGCCAGCCAGGGAGGGGGGAACACTGAAGCTTTCTTT.

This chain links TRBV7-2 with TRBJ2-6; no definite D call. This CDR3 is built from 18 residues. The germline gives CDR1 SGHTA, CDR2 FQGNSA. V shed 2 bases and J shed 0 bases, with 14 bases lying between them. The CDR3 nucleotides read TGTGCCAGCAGCTTAAGGCTAACCAAATACTCTGGGGCCAACGTCCTGACTTTC. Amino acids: CASSLRLTKYSGANVLTF.

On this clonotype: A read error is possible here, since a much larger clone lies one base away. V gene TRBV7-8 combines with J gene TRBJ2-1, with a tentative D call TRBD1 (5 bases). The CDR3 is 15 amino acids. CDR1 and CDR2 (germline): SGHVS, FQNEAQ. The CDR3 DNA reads TGTGTCAGCAGCCCGACAGTTACCTCCTACAATGAGCAGTTCTTC. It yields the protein CVSSPTVTSYNEQFF.

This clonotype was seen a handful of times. This CDR3 reads CASSLWETPHTEAFF. The CDR3 DNA follows: TGTGCCAGCAGCTTGTGGGAAACTCCTCACACTGAAGCTTTCTTT. V is TRBV11-1 and J is TRBJ1-1, with unresolved D. Trimming pared 3 bases from V and 3 bases from J, leaving 14 bases between. The CDR3 is 15 amino acids. Germline V lookup: CDR1 SGHAT, CDR2 FQDESV (reference sequence).